The present T cell receptor (beta chain) was sequenced within a study of cytomegalovirus exposure and HLA in healthy donors. About the study: It was reported in a later analysis that the 90 to 150 validation repertoires used the same platform as the 550 to 850 first-cohort repertoires. Study-wide results and limits: It was found in a later analysis that first-cohort TCR clusters tended to co-occur in the 90 to 150 validation repertoires. Rare sequences made up most TCRs, while some public TCRs were found in many donors. It was 150 or so TCR beta chains that were listed as cytomegalovirus-associated.

Only in-frame clones appear in the TCRdb table, and some are missing; sequencing was by immunoSEQ multiplex PCR. The table records around 150,000 clones, about 86% of them present only once. Of note for this clone: Its antigen is not known.

This CDR3 is built from 18 residues. V was clipped by 1 base and J by 0 bases; unmatched bases: 9. In germline, CDR1 is MDHEN, CDR2 SYDVKM. J is TRBJ2-3 and V is TRBV28; 8 bases fit TRBD2. The specimen was PBMCs. The TCR originated in a woman aged 18-29 years in good health and CMV-seropositive. CDR3 amino acids: CASSLLAGNPTSTDTQYF. The CDR3 nucleotides are TGTGCCAGCAGTTTATTAGCGGGGAACCCTACTAGCACAGATACGCAGTATTTT.